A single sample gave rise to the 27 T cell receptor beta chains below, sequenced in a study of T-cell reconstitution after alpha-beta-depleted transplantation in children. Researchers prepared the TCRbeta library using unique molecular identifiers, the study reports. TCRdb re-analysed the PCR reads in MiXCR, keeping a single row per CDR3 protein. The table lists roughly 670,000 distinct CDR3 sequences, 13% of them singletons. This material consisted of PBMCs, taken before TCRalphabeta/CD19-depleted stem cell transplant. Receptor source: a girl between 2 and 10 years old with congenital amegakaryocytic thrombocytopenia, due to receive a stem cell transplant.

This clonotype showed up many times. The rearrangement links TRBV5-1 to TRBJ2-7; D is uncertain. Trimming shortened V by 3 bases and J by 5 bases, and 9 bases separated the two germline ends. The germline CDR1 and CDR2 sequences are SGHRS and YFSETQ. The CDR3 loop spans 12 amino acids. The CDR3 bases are TGCGCCAGCAGCTCTAATCTCAACGAGCAGTACTTC. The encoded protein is CASSSNLNEQYF.

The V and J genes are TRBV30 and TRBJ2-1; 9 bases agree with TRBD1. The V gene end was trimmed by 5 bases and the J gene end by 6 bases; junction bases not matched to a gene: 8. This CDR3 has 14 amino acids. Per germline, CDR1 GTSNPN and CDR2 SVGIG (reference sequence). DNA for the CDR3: TGTGCCTGGGGGACAGGGATTGGCGGCAATGAGCAGTTCTTC. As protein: CAWGTGIGGNEQFF.

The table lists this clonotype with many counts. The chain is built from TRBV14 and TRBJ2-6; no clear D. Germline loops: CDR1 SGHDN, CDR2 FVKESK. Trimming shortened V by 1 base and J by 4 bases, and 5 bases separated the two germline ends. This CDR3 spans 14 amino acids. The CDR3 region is CASSQVYGANVLTF. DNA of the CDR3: TGTGCCAGCAGCCAAGTTTACGGGGCCAACGTCCTGACTTTC.

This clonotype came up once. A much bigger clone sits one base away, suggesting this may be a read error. The CDR3 DNA follows: TGTGCCAGCAGCTCGCCTAGCGGGAGGATCCGCTACGAGCAGTACTTC. It is translated as CASSSPSGRIRYEQYF. This sequence joins TRBV7-8 and TRBJ2-7; 11 bases fit TRBD2. J gave up 3 bases and V 4 bases, and 8 bases lay outside the gene matches. The CDR3 length is 16 residues. Looked up from germline, CDR1 is SGHVS and CDR2 is FQNEAQ.

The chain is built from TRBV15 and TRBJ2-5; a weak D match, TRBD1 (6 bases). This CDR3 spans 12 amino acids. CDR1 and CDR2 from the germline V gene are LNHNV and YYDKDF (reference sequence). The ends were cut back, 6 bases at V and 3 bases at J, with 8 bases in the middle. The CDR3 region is CATRAGEETQYF. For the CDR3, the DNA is TGTGCCACCAGGGCAGGGGAAGAGACCCAGTACTTC.

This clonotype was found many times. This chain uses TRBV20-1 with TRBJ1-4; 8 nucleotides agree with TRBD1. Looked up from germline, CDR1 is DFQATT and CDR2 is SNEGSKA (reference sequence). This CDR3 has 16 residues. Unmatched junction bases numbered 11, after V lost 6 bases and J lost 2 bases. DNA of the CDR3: TGCAGTGCGACGTGGCAGGGGGCGTCTACTAATGAAAAACTGTTTTTT. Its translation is CSATWQGASTNEKLFF.

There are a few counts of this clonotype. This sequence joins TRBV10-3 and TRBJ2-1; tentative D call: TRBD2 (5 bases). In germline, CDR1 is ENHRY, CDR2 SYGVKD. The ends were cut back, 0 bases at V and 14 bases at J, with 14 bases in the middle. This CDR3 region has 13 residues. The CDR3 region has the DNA TGTGCCATCAGTGAGTCGATATTTGGGAGAGAGTTCTTC. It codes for CAISESIFGREFF.

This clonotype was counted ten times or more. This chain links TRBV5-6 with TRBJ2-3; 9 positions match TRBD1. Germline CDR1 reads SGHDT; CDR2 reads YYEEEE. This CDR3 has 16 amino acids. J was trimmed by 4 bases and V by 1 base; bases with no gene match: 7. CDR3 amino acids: CASSLLGQGMADTQYF. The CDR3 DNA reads TGTGCCAGCAGCTTGTTGGGACAGGGTATGGCAGATACGCAGTATTTT.

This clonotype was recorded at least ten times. The CDR3 reads CASSVVTEGNEQFF. CDR3 in DNA: TGTGCCAGCAGCGTAGTCACGGAGGGGAATGAGCAGTTCTTC. The J gene is TRBJ2-1, the V gene TRBV9, with D perhaps matching TRBD2 (6 bases). CDR1 is SGDLS, CDR2 YYNGEE, per germline. V lost 0 bases, J lost 7 bases, and 11 bases lay in between. The CDR3 runs 14 residues.

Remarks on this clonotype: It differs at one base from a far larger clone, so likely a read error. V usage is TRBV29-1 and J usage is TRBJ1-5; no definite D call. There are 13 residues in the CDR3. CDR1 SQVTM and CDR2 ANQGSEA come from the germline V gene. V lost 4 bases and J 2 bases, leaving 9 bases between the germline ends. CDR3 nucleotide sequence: TGCAGCGTTGGGGAAGGTGGCAATCAGCCCCAGCATTTT. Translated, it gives CSVGEGGNQPQHF.

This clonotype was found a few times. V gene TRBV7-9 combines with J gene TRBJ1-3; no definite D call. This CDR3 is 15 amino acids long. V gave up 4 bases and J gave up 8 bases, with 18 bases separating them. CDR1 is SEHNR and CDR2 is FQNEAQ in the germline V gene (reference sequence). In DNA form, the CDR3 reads TGTGCCAGCAGCTCCCAACAGATTACCCTCCACACCATATATTTT. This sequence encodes CASSSQQITLHTIYF.

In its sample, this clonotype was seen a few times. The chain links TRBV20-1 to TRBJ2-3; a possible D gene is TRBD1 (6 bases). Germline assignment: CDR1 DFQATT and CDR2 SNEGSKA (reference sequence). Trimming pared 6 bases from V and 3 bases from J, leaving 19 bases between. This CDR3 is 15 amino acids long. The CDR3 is CSAIKTGFRTDTQYF. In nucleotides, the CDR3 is TGCAGTGCCATAAAAACAGGGTTTAGGACAGATACGCAGTATTTT.

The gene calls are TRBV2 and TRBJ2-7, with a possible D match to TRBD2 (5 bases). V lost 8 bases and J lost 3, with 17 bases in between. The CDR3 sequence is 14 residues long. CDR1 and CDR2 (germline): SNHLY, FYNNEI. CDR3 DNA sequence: TGTGCCAGCGCTCGCGGGCGGTCCGTCTACGAGCAGTACTTC. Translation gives CASARGRSVYEQYF. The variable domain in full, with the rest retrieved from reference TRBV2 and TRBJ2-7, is EPEVTQTPSHQVTQMGQEVILRCVPISNHLYFYWYRQILGQKVEFLVSFYNNEISEKSEIFDDQFSVERPDGSNFTLKIRSTKLEDSAMYFCASARGRSVYEQYFGPGTRLTVT.

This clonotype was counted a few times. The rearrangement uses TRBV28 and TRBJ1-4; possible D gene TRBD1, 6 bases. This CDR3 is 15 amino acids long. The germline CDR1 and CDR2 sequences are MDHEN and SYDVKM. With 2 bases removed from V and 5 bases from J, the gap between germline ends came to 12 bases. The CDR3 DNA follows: TGTGCCAGCAGTTTACCGGACAGAGTGAATGAAAAACTGTTTTTT. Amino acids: CASSLPDRVNEKLFF.

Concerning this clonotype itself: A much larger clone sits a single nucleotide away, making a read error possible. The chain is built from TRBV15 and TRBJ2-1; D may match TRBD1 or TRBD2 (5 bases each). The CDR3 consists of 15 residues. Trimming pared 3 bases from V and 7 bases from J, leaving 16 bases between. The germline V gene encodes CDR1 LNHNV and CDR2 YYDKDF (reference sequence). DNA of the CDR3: TGTGCCACCAGCAGGACGGGACGCCTTATTAATGAGCAGTTCTTC. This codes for CATSRTGRLINEQFF.

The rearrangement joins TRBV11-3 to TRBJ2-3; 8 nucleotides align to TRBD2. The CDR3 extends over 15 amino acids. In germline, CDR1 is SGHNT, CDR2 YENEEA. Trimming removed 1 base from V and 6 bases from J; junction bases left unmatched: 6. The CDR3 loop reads CASSLVSGRGDTQYF. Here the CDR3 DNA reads TGTGCCAGCAGCTTAGTCAGCGGGAGAGGGGATACGCAGTATTTT.

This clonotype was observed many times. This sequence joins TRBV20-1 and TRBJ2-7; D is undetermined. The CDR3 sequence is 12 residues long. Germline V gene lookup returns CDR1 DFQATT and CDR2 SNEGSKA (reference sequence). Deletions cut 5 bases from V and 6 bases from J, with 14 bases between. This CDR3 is CSAALRLGEQYF. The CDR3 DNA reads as TGCAGTGCTGCCCTCAGACTCGGCGAGCAGTACTTC.

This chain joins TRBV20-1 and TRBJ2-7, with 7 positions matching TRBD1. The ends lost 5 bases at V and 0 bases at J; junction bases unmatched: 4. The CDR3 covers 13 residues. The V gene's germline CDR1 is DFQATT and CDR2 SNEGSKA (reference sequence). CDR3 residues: CSAHDRDSYEQYF. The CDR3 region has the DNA TGCAGTGCTCATGACAGGGACTCCTACGAGCAGTACTTC.

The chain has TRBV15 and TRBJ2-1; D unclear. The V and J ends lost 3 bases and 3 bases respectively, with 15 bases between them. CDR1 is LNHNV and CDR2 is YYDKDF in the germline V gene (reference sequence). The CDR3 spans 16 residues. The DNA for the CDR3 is TGTGCCACCAGCAGCCTCTACCCTCCTATCTACAATGAGCAGTTCTTC. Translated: CATSSLYPPIYNEQFF.

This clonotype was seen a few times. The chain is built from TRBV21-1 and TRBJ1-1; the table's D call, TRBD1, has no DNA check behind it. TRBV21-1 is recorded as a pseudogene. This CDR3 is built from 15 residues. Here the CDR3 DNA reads TGTGCCAGCAGCAAAGGTACCGGGGGACACACTGAAGCTTTCTTT. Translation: CASSKGTGGHTEAFF.

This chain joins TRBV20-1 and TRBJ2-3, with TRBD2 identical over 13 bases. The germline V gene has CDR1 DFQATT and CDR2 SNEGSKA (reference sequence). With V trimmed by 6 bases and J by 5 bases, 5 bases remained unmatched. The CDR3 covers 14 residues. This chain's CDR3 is CSATTSGRIDTQYF. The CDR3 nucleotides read TGCAGTGCAACGACTAGCGGGAGGATAGATACGCAGTATTTT.

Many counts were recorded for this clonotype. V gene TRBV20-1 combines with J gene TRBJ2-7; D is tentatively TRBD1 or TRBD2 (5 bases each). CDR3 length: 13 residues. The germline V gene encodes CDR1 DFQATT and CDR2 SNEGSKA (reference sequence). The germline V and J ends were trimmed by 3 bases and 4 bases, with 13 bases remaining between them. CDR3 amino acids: CSASEGLRYEQYF. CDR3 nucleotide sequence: TGCAGTGCTAGCGAGGGGCTAAGGTACGAGCAGTACTTC.

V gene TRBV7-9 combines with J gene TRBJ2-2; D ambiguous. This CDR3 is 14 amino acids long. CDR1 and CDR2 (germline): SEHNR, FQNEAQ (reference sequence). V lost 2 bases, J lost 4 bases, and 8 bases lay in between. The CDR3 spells CASSLSNTTGELFF. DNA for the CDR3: TGTGCCAGCAGCTTATCAAACACCACCGGGGAGCTGTTTTTT.

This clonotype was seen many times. CDR3 nucleotides: TGTGCCACCAGCACTTCCAGGGGCGTTTTAACAGATACGCAGTATTTT. It yields the protein CATSTSRGVLTDTQYF. This rearrangement joins TRBV15 to TRBJ2-3; D might be TRBD1 (6 bases). This CDR3 has 16 residues. The V gene's germline CDR1 is LNHNV and CDR2 YYDKDF (reference sequence). Trimming took off 4 bases at V and 3 bases at J, with 17 bases between the two ends.

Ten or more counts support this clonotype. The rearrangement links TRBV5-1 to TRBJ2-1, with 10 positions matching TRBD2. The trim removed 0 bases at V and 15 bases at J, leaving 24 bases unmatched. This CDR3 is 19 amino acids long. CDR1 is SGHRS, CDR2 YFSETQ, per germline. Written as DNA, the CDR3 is TGCGCCAGCAGCTTGGGAGTCCTCTTGAGCGGGAGGGCGTATGGAAGTCTGTTCTTC. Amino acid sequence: CASSLGVLLSGRAYGSLFF.

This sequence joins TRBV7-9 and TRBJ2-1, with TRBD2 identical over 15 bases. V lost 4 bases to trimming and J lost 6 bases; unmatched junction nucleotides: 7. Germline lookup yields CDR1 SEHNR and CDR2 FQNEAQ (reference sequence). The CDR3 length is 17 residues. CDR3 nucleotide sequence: TGTGCCAGCAGCTCTGGGACTAGCGGGAGGACTGGCAATGAGCAGTTCTTC. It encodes CASSSGTSGRTGNEQFF.

The DNA of the CDR3 is TGTGCCAGCAGTTCCGGGACACTGGACTCCGAGCAGTACTTC. It specifies CASSSGTLDSEQYF. J is TRBJ2-7 and V is TRBV7-8; D perhaps matches TRBD1 (6 bases). The CDR3 spans 14 residues. The V gene lost 6 bases and the J gene lost 6 bases, with 18 bases spanning the gap. Per the germline V gene, CDR1 is SGHVS and CDR2 is FQNEAQ.